The 4 T cell receptor beta chains given below trace back to one sample, sequenced in a study of blood T cells in healthy people across ages. Alongside a J-beta primer mix, a sample-barcoded 5' primer served in a second PCR lasting roughly 6 to 11 cycles. TCRdb reprocessed the 5' RACE reads via MiXCR and lists one record per CDR3 protein. The table has roughly 2 million distinct CDR3 sequences, around 48% seen once. Sequencing was carried out using blood. These receptors were obtained from a woman in her thirties or forties in good health.

The V and J genes are TRBV7-2 and TRBJ2-7; D is unclear. Germline CDR1 and CDR2: SGHTA and FQGNSA. The V end was cut by 2 bases, the J end by 3 bases, with 5 bases between. The CDR3 is 12 residues long. DNA for the CDR3: TGTGCCAGCAGCTTACTCTTCTACGAGCAGTACTTC. Protein product: CASSLLFYEQYF. Full variable domain (rest looked up from reference TRBV7-2 and TRBJ2-7): GAGVSQSPSNKVTEKGKDVELRCDPISGHTALYWYRQSLGQGLEFLIYFQGNSAPDKSGLPSDRFSAERTGGSVSTLTIQRTQQEDSAVYLCASSLLFYEQYFGPGTRLTVT.

This clonotype was counted only a few times. The genes are TRBV7-2 and TRBJ2-5, with D uncertain. V lost 3 bases to trimming and J lost 3 bases, with 11 bases between them. Germline CDR1 SGHTA, CDR2 FQGNSA. CDR3 size: 14 residues. CDR3 sequence (DNA): TGTGCCAGCAGCTTGCCTGCAAGGGAAGAGACCCAGTACTTC. Amino acid sequence: CASSLPAREETQYF.

CDR3 sequence reads: CASSEDRDRVFYEQYF. The CDR3 bases are TGTGCCAGCAGTGAGGACCGGGACAGGGTGTTCTACGAGCAGTACTTC. J is TRBJ2-7 and V is TRBV6-1; 9 nucleotides agree with TRBD1. With 3 bases clipped from V and 3 bases from J, the junction kept 9 bases outside the gene matches. This CDR3 contains 16 residues. Germline V gives CDR1 MNHNS, CDR2 SASEGT.

The chain joins TRBV5-1 to TRBJ2-1; 12 bases are shared with TRBD2. CDR3 length: 15 residues. V was clipped by 1 base and J by 8 bases; unmatched bases: 4. Germline V gene lookup returns CDR1 SGHRS and CDR2 YFSETQ. CDR3 region: CASSLKTSGGYEQFF. The CDR3 region has the DNA TGCGCCAGCAGCTTGAAGACTAGCGGGGGCTATGAGCAGTTCTTC. The variable domain in full, with the rest retrieved from reference TRBV5-1 and TRBJ2-1, is KAGVTQTPRYLIKTRGQQVTLSCSPISGHRSVSWYQQTPGQGLQFLFEYFSETQRNKGNFPGRFSGRQFSNSRSEMNVSTLELGDSALYLCASSLKTSGGYEQFFGPGTRLTVL.